Listed below are T cell receptor beta chains from one sample, sequenced in a study of blood T cell repertoires in COVID-19. Profiled with immunoSEQ multiplex PCR; TCRdb holds only in-frame clones, not every one. The table records nearly 200,000 clones, 70% to 90% of them present only once. The sample consisted of peripheral blood. The receptor source for this set is a woman in her seventies with acute or convalescent COVID-19. CDR3s include the opening cysteine and the closing phenylalanine or tryptophan. Fields, in order: CDR3 length, clone size, D gene, J gene, V gene, CDR3 DNA, CDR3 protein. D genes are given only for firm matches. Clone size is shown for a subset of rows, as once, few, many or a class of expanded clone.

16	once	TRBD1	TRBJ2-3	TRBV6-2/TRBV6-3	TGTGCCAGCAGCCCCGACAGGGGGCGACTCACAGATACGCAGTATTTT	CASSPDRGRLTDTQYF
16	.	TRBD1	TRBJ1-6	TRBV11-2	TGTGCCAGCAGCCCATGGACAGGGGGGACCCATTCACCCCTCCACTTT	CASSPWTGGTHSPLHF
12	.	.	TRBJ2-2	TRBV12-3/TRBV12-4	TGTGCCAGCACGGGTCAGCCCGGGGAGCTGTTTTTT	CASTGQPGELFF
16	.	.	TRBJ2-1	TRBV21-1	TGTGCCAGCAGCAAAGCGGGGACAGGGTTTTCCGATGAGCAGTTCTTC	CASSKAGTGFSDEQFF
15	.	.	TRBJ1-6	TRBV6-1	TGTGCCAGCAGTGAATTTGCCAGGGATAATTCACCCCTCCACTTT	CASSEFARDNSPLHF
17	.	TRBD2	TRBJ2-5	TRBV14	TGTGCCAGCAGCAGACTAGCGGGACCGCGGCCACAAGAGACCCAGTACTTC	CASSRLAGPRPQETQYF
14	.	.	TRBJ2-5	TRBV15	TGTGCCACCAGCAGAGATCGGCTAGCTGAGACCCAGTACTTC	CATSRDRLAETQYF
15	.	.	TRBJ1-1	TRBV6-2/TRBV6-3	TGTGCCAGCAGTTACTCGATGGCATCAGGAACTGAAGCTTTCTTT	CASSYSMASGTEAFF
15	.	.	TRBJ1-2	TRBV5-1	TGCGCCAGCAGCTTGGGATCTGGGGGGGTCTATGGCTACACCTTC	CASSLGSGGVYGYTF
13	.	TRBD2	TRBJ2-7	TRBV5-1	TGCGCCAGCAGATGGACTAGCGGATACGAGCAGTACTTC	CASRWTSGYEQYF
14	.	.	TRBJ1-1	TRBV7-8	TGTGCCAGCAGCGTGGGCTTCGGGGGCACTGAAGCTTTCTTT	CASSVGFGGTEAFF
15	.	TRBD1	TRBJ2-2	TRBV6-2/TRBV6-3	TGTGCCAGCAGTTGGGGACAGGGAGGTACCGGGGAGCTGTTTTTT	CASSWGQGGTGELFF
15	.	TRBD2	TRBJ2-1	TRBV3-1/TRBV3-2	TGTGCCAGCAGCTCCAGCGGGGGGACCTACAATGAGCAGTTCTTC	CASSSSGGTYNEQFF
14	.	.	TRBJ1-4	TRBV5-1	TGCGCCAGCAGCCCAACAGGGAATTTGGAAAAACTGTTTTTT	CASSPTGNLEKLFF
14	.	.	TRBJ2-2	TRBV19	TGTGCCAGTAGGAACCTAGCGAGGGGCGGGGAGCTGTTTTTT	CASRNLARGGELFF
14	.	TRBD1	TRBJ2-2	TRBV5-1	TGCGCCAGCAGTCCGGGACAGCCTACCGGGGAGCTGTTTTTT	CASSPGQPTGELFF
14	.	TRBD1	TRBJ2-1	TRBV2	TGTGCCAGCAAAGGGGGGACAGGGGACGGTGAGCAGTTCTTC	CASKGGTGDGEQFF
14	.	.	TRBJ1-1	TRBV6-5	TGTGCCAGCAGTCTAACAGGAAAGAACACTGAAGCTTTCTTT	CASSLTGKNTEAFF
14	.	.	TRBJ1-6	TRBV10-3	TGTGCCATCAATAATCGGACAGCAAATTCACCCCTCCACTTT	CAINNRTANSPLHF
15	.	.	TRBJ1-1	TRBV7-2	TGTGCCAGCAGCTCGTGGGCAGGGGTGACTACTGAAGCTTTCTTT	CASSSWAGVTTEAFF
13	.	TRBD2	TRBJ2-1	TRBV6-5	TGTGCCAGCAGCCGAGGGAGGGCATATGAGCAGTTCTTC	CASSRGRAYEQFF
12	.	.	TRBJ2-3	TRBV18	TGTGCCAGCTCACCACGTCCGGGGTGGGAGTATTTT	CASSPRPGWEYF
13	.	.	TRBJ1-5	TRBV6-5	TGTGCCAGCAGTTCCCAGGGAAATCAGCCCCAGCATTTT	CASSSQGNQPQHF
13	.	.	TRBJ2-3	TRBV11-2	TGTGCCAGCAGCCAGGGGCCCCCAGATACGCAGTATTTT	CASSQGPPDTQYF
11	.	.	TRBJ2-3	TRBV20-1	TGCAGTGCTAGGGGCAGAGATACGCAGTATTTT	CSARGRDTQYF
17	.	TRBD2	TRBJ2-7	TRBV11-3	TGTGCCAGCAGCTTAGCCGTCGGGGGGGTGAGACCATACGAGCAGTACTTC	CASSLAVGGVRPYEQYF
17	.	.	TRBJ2-1	TRBV5-1	TGCGCCAGCAGCTTTTTGGTCATGGGAGGGGGATACAATGAGCAGTTCTTC	CASSFLVMGGGYNEQFF
17	once	.	TRBJ2-3	TRBV7-2	TGTGCCAGCAGCCCCCGCCCGAGCGGCCTGGGCACAGATACGCAGTATTTT	CASSPRPSGLGTDTQYF
14	.	.	TRBJ1-4	TRBV5-6	TGTGCCAGCAGCTTGAAACAGGGAGGGGAAAAACTGTTTTTT	CASSLKQGGEKLFF